These T cell receptor beta chains were read from a single sample in a study of shared clonotypes between healthy human individuals. Repertoires were generated with immunoSEQ multiplex PCR, while TCRdb's copy carries only in-frame clones and drops some. The sample yields some 2 million clones, 85% to 95% seen once. Sequencing was done on a sample of naive CD8+ T cells sorted from blood. The source of these receptors is a young man in good health. Both conserved end residues are part of each CDR3. The D gene is left open where the match is weak. Only part of the rows carry a size: once, few, many, or a class if the clone is expanded.

d_call	v_call	clone_size	j_call	cdr3_aa	cdr3_nt
-	TRBV14	-	TRBJ2-7	CASSQTGARYEQYF	TGTGCCAGCAGCCAAACGGGAGCAAGATACGAGCAGTACTTC
-	TRBV6-1	once	TRBJ2-1	CASSGNEQFF	TGTGCCAGCAGTGGGAATGAGCAGTTCTTC
-	TRBV7-9	-	TRBJ2-5	CASSPWTAQETQYF	TGTGCCAGCAGCCCGTGGACAGCCCAAGAGACCCAGTACTTC
-	TRBV5-4	few	TRBJ2-7	CASSWGTGSSYEQYF	TGTGCCAGCAGCTGGGGGACGGGGAGCTCCTACGAGCAGTACTTC
TRBD1	TRBV28	-	TRBJ1-5	CASSLRGQIDRAQHF	TGTGCCAGCAGTTTAAGGGGGCAGATAGATCGGGCCCAGCATTTT
-	TRBV4-1	-	TRBJ2-1	CASSQGVGGEQFF	TGCGCCAGCAGCCAAGGAGTCGGGGGTGAGCAGTTCTTC
-	TRBV5-8	-	TRBJ1-1	CASSPETEGLNTEAFF	TGTGCCAGCAGCCCGGAAACAGAGGGATTAAACACTGAAGCTTTCTTT
TRBD2	TRBV29-1	once	TRBJ2-5	CSVVWRGAGETQYF	TGCAGCGTTGTCTGGCGGGGGGCGGGAGAGACCCAGTACTTC
-	TRBV4-3	-	TRBJ2-1	CASSQLGGYNEQFF	TGCGCCAGCAGCCAACTTGGGGGTTACAATGAGCAGTTCTTC
-	TRBV15	-	TRBJ1-5	CATSRDRQVGQPQHF	TGTGCCACCAGCAGAGATCGCCAGGTTGGTCAGCCCCAGCATTTT
-	TRBV6-4	-	TRBJ2-1	CASSDSTSNEQFF	TGTGCCAGCAGTGACTCGACTAGCAATGAGCAGTTCTTC
TRBD2	TRBV27	-	TRBJ2-7	CASSGPSSGGALYEQYF	TGTGCCAGCAGTGGACCCTCTAGCGGGGGGGCCCTTTACGAGCAGTACTTC
-	TRBV14	-	TRBJ1-1	CASSQENSWNTEAFF	TGTGCCAGCAGCCAAGAGAACAGCTGGAACACTGAAGCTTTCTTT
-	TRBV6-1	-	TRBJ2-5	CASSEAYESLGETQYF	TGTGCCAGCAGTGAAGCTTACGAGTCCTTGGGGGAGACCCAGTACTTC
TRBD2	TRBV28	-	TRBJ2-3	CASSLGRGGGLGDTQYF	TGTGCCAGCAGTTTAGGAAGAGGCGGGGGGCTGGGAGATACGCAGTATTTT
-	TRBV4-2	-	TRBJ1-4	CASSQDRDTAINEKLFF	TGTGCCAGCAGCCAAGATCGGGACACAGCGATTAATGAAAAACTGTTTTTT
-	TRBV25-1	once	TRBJ2-1	CASSLGYNEQFF	TGTGCCAGCAGTCTGGGTTACAATGAGCAGTTCTTC
TRBD1	TRBV4-3	-	TRBJ2-7	CASSQEVGGYAYEQYF	TGCGCCAGCAGCCAAGAAGTAGGGGGCTACGCCTACGAGCAGTACTTC
-	TRBV7-9	once	TRBJ2-1	CASSLYTASFHNEQFF	TGTGCCAGCAGCTTATACACAGCCTCATTCCACAATGAGCAGTTCTTC
TRBD2	TRBV28	-	TRBJ2-2	CASSPALAGGPGELFF	TGTGCCAGCAGTCCAGCCCTAGCGGGGGGGCCCGGGGAGCTGTTTTTT
-	TRBV5-5	-	TRBJ2-7	CASSQRGLAYEQYF	TGTGCCAGCAGCCAGAGGGGCCTAGCCTACGAGCAGTACTTC
-	TRBV2	once	TRBJ2-3	CASRTSGTPYTDTQYF	TGTGCCAGCAGAACATCCGGGACTCCATACACAGATACGCAGTATTTT
-	TRBV4-1	-	TRBJ1-1	CASSQEGQLNTEAFF	TGCGCCAGCAGCCAAGAGGGGCAGTTGAACACTGAAGCTTTCTTT
-	TRBV4-3	-	TRBJ2-5	CASSQGVAQETQYF	TGCGCCAGCAGCCAAGGGGTAGCCCAAGAGACCCAGTACTTC
TRBD2	TRBV6-1	-	TRBJ2-7	CASIPLGAGGYEQYF	TGTGCCAGCATTCCCCTGGGGGCGGGGGGCTACGAGCAGTACTTC
TRBD1	TRBV4-3	-	TRBJ1-5	CASSLTGGAGQPQHF	TGCGCCAGCAGTTTGACAGGGGGCGCCGGTCAGCCCCAGCATTTT
-	TRBV7-9	-	TRBJ2-1	CASSLGSEPEQFF	TGTGCCAGCAGCTTAGGGAGCGAGCCTGAGCAGTTCTTC
-	TRBV29-1	once	TRBJ2-2	CSVEEKGNTGELFF	TGCAGCGTTGAAGAAAAGGGAAACACCGGGGAGCTGTTTTTT
TRBD2	TRBV9	once	TRBJ2-3	CASSGPSGEKTSSTDTQYF	TGTGCCAGCAGCGGACCTAGCGGGGAAAAGACGTCTAGCACAGATACGCAGTATTTT